The sequence of this T cell receptor (beta chain) was determined in a study of shared clonotypes between healthy human individuals. Study outcomes and limitations: On the whole, naive subsets had larger estimated richness than memory subsets had.

On this clone: The antigen remains unidentified.

The data were produced by immunoSEQ multiplex PCR, yet TCRdb's version contains in-frame clones alone and is incomplete. Here the sample spans roughly 2,000,000 clones, about 94% being singletons. Germline values: CDR1 SGHTA, CDR2 FQGTGA. V was pared by 5 bases and J by 6 bases, with 4 bases of the junction left unmatched. This CDR3 contains 14 residues. The naive CD8 fraction comprised CD45RO-negative cells positively selected for CCR7 and excluded terminally differentiated effector memory CD45RA+ cells. Sequences were obtained from naive CD8+ T cells from PBMCs. This receptor was obtained from a man aged 18 to 35 in good health. Some clones in this sample may be carry-over from other donors' samples. This chain links TRBV7-3 with TRBJ2-1; 10 nucleotides line up with TRBD1. CDR3 loop: CASSARQGANEQFF. As DNA, the CDR3 is TGTGCCAGCAGCGCCCGACAGGGGGCCAATGAGCAGTTCTTC.